A selection of T cell receptor beta chains follows, all from one sample in a study of blood T cells in healthy people across ages. TCRdb re-called the 5' RACE reads through MiXCR, storing one row per CDR3 protein. The sample includes roughly 1,800,000 distinct CDR3 sequences, just under 50% of them seen just once. Sequencing was carried out using blood. These receptors all come from a middle-aged woman in good health. CDR3s include the opening cysteine and the closing phenylalanine or tryptophan. A D gene is named only where the DNA matches it firmly. Not every row has a clone size; where given, it reads once, few, many or a size class.

>TRBV4-3|TRBJ2-7|.|.
CASSQERGGVYEQYF
TGCGCCAGCAGCCAAGAGCGAGGGGGGGTTTACGAGCAGTACTTC
>TRBV6-2/TRBV6-3|TRBJ2-5|few|TRBD2
CASRKEAGGRETQYF
TGTGCCAGCAGGAAAGAAGCGGGGGGGCGAGAGACCCAGTACTTC
>TRBV4-3|TRBJ1-2|few|TRBD1
CASSQDTGGGSGYTF
TGCGCCAGCAGCCAAGATACAGGGGGCGGGAGTGGCTACACCTTC
>TRBV6-5|TRBJ2-1|.|TRBD2
CAGSYTGLAAYTEQFF
TGTGCCGGCAGTTACACCGGACTAGCGGCATATACTGAGCAGTTCTTC
>TRBV20-1|TRBJ1-3|once|.
CSARDWGRPGPGNTIYF
TGCAGTGCTAGAGATTGGGGCAGACCGGGCCCTGGAAACACCATATATTTT
>TRBV20-1|TRBJ2-3|.|.
CSAMEYTDTQYF
TGCAGTGCTATGGAGTACACAGATACGCAGTATTTT
>TRBV10-3|TRBJ2-7|.|.
CDISESGTSYEQYF
TGTGACATCAGTGAGTCCGGGACCTCCTACGAGCAGTACTTC
>TRBV7-2|TRBJ2-7|few|.
CASSEVPGSEQYF
TGTGCCAGCAGCGAAGTCCCAGGGAGCGAGCAGTACTTC
>TRBV29-1|TRBJ2-2|.|TRBD2
CSVQGTGGLANTGELFF
TGCAGCGTTCAGGGAACAGGCGGACTAGCGAACACCGGGGAGCTGTTTTTT
>TRBV3-1|TRBJ1-2|.|TRBD1
CASSQDKAGTGNGYINGYTF
TGTGCCAGCAGCCAAGACAAAGCCGGGACAGGGAATGGATATATTAATGGCTACACCTTC
>TRBV7-9|TRBJ2-5|few|TRBD2
CASSYTSGGRETQYF
TGTGCCAGCAGTTATACTAGCGGGGGCCGAGAGACCCAGTACTTC
>TRBV9|TRBJ2-3|.|.
CASSVAHRTTPTDTQYF
TGTGCCAGCAGCGTAGCTCACCGAACTACCCCCACAGATACGCAGTATTTT
>TRBV6-1|TRBJ1-2|.|TRBD1
CASRTGGGQGNYGYTF
TGTGCCAGCAGAACGGGAGGAGGACAGGGAAACTATGGCTACACCTTC
>TRBV11-2|TRBJ2-3|.|.
CASSLGTGIFTDTQYF
TGTGCCAGCAGCTTAGGGACTGGGATCTTCACAGATACGCAGTATTTT
>TRBV18|TRBJ1-1|.|TRBD1
CASSPSGTGNTEAFF
TGTGCCAGCTCACCTTCCGGGACAGGGAACACTGAAGCTTTCTTT
>TRBV4-2|TRBJ2-3|.|TRBD2
CASSQLLAGAPTDTQYF
TGTGCCAGCAGCCAACTACTAGCGGGGGCCCCCACAGATACGCAGTATTTT
>TRBV27|TRBJ2-1|.|.
CASTALTGSEEQFF
TGTGCCAGCACGGCCTTGACAGGTTCCGAGGAGCAGTTCTTC
>TRBV6-5|TRBJ2-1|few|TRBD1
CASSHPDRVPNEQFF
TGTGCCAGCAGTCACCCGGACAGGGTCCCCAATGAGCAGTTCTTC
>TRBV5-1|TRBJ2-7|.|.
CASSLYPNTYEQYF
TGCGCCAGCAGCTTGTATCCAAACACCTACGAGCAGTACTTC
>TRBV12-3/TRBV12-4|TRBJ2-3|few|.
CAIKGLPTFNTDTQYF
TGTGCAATCAAGGGACTTCCGACGTTTAACACAGATACGCAGTATTTT
>TRBV3-1|TRBJ2-7|.|TRBD1
CASSQDRTGARQYF
TGTGCCAGCAGCCAAGACAGGACAGGGGCCAGGCAGTACTTC
>TRBV5-1|TRBJ2-5|few|TRBD1
CASSLPDRGWEETQYF
TGCGCCAGCAGCTTGCCTGACAGGGGTTGGGAAGAGACCCAGTACTTC
>TRBV2|TRBJ2-5|.|.
CASSDSGRGWETQYF
TGTGCCAGCAGTGACTCCGGGCGGGGATGGGAGACCCAGTACTTC
>TRBV24-1|TRBJ2-6|.|.
CATSDFREAGANVLTF
TGTGCCACCAGTGATTTCAGGGAGGCTGGGGCCAACGTCCTGACTTTC
>TRBV29-1|TRBJ2-1|.|TRBD2
CSVETSGVIYNEQFF
TGCAGCGTTGAAACTAGCGGGGTTATCTACAATGAGCAGTTCTTC
>TRBV6-6|TRBJ2-7|few|.
CASSVSGVEQYF
TGTGCCAGCAGTGTTTCAGGGGTCGAGCAGTACTTC
>TRBV27|TRBJ2-5|.|.
CASSRSSPRETQYF
TGTGCCAGCAGTCGTAGCAGCCCCCGGGAGACCCAGTACTTC
>TRBV12-3/TRBV12-4|TRBJ2-1|many|TRBD2
CASSPSGGASYNEQFF
TGTGCCAGCAGTCCTAGCGGGGGCGCCTCCTACAATGAGCAGTTCTTC
>TRBV10-1|TRBJ2-4|few|TRBD1
CASNLIVGTGEVDIQYF
TGCGCCAGCAACCTTATCGTTGGGACAGGGGAGGTGGACATTCAGTACTTC
>TRBV12-3/TRBV12-4|TRBJ1-2|.|.
CASSLRQPSGYTF
TGTGCCAGCAGTTTAAGGCAGCCGAGCGGCTACACCTTC
>TRBV6-6|TRBJ1-2|.|.
CASSIQGPRETNYGYTF
TGTGCCAGCAGTATACAGGGCCCTAGAGAAACTAACTATGGCTACACCTTC
>TRBV18|TRBJ2-6|.|.
CASSLTAPSGANVLTF
TGTGCCAGCTCTTTGACGGCGCCCTCTGGGGCCAACGTCCTGACTTTC
>TRBV28|TRBJ1-5|.|.
CATLTGVVKPQHF
TGTGCCACCCTGACAGGAGTTGTTAAGCCCCAGCATTTT
>TRBV7-2|TRBJ1-5|.|.
CASSLGAGENNQPQHF
TGTGCCAGCAGCTTAGGGGCAGGGGAAAACAATCAGCCCCAGCATTTT
>TRBV7-8|TRBJ2-1|.|TRBD2
CASSPTPGRDDEQFF
TGTGCCAGCAGCCCCACCCCAGGGAGGGACGATGAGCAGTTCTTC
>TRBV20-1|TRBJ2-7|few|.
CSASSRGTGSEQYF
TGCAGTGCTAGTTCAAGGGGCACGGGGAGCGAGCAGTACTTC
>TRBV5-6|TRBJ2-5|.|.
CASSLEWGWETQYF
TGTGCCAGCAGCTTGGAGTGGGGCTGGGAGACCCAGTACTTC
>TRBV5-6|TRBJ2-5|.|.
CASSLIGRLQETQYF
TGTGCCAGCAGCTTGATTGGTCGACTGCAAGAGACCCAGTACTTC